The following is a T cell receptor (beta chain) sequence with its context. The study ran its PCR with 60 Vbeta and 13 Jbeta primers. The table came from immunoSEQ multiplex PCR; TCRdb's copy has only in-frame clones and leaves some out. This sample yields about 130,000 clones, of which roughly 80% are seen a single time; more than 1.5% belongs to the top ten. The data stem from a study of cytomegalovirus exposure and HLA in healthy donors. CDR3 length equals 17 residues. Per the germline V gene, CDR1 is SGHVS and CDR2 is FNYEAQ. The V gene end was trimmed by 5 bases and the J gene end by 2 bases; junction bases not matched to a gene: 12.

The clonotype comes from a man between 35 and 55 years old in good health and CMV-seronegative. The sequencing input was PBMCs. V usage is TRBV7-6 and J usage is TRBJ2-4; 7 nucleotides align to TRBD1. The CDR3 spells CASSPLSTGPSKNIQYF. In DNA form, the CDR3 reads TGTGCCAGCAGCCCGCTCTCGACAGGGCCCTCCAAAAACATTCAGTACTTC.